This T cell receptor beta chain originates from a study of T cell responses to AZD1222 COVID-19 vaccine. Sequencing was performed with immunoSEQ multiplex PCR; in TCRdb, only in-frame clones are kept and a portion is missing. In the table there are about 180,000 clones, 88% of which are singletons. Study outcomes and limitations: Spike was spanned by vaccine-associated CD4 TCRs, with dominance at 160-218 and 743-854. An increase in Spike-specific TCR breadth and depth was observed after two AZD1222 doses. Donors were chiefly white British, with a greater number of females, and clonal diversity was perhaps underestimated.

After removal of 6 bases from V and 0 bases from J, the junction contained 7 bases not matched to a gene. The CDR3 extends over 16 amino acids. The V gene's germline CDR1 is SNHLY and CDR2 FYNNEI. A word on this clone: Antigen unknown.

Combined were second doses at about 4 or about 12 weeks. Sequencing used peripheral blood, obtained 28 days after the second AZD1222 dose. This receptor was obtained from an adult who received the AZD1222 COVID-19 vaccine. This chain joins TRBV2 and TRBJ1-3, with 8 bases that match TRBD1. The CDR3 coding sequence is TGTGCCAGCAGAAACAGGGGGTTTAACTCTGGAAACACCATATATTTT. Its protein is CASRNRGFNSGNTIYF. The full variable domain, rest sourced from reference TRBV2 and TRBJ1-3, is EPEVTQTPSHQVTQMGQEVILRCVPISNHLYFYWYRQILGQKVEFLVSFYNNEISEKSEIFDDQFSVERPDGSNFTLKIRSTKLEDSAMYFCASRNRGFNSGNTIYFGEGSWLTVV.